This passage covers 26 T cell receptor beta chains from one sample sequenced in a study of radiotherapy plus CTLA-4 blockade in lung cancer. Clones were read by immunoSEQ multiplex PCR, and TCRdb kept only the in-frame ones, dropping some. Seen here are fewer than 40,000 clones, around 70% observed once, and the top ten hold around 4.5%. This specimen consisted of peripheral blood, obtained from a patient treated with radiotherapy plus ipilimumab. The receptors here all came from a human donor with non-small cell lung cancer whose response to radiotherapy plus ipilimumab could not be evaluated.

The chain couples TRBV19 to TRBJ2-7, with TRBD1 matching 8 bases. This CDR3 contains 13 residues. CDR1 LNHDA and CDR2 SQIVND come from the germline V gene (reference sequence). V lost 3 bases, J lost 3 bases, and 1 base stayed unmatched. The CDR3 region is CASSIGQGYEQYF. In DNA, the CDR3 is TGTGCCAGTAGTATTGGACAGGGCTACGAGCAGTACTTC.

The rearrangement joins TRBV16 to TRBJ2-1, with 11 bases lining up with TRBD2. This CDR3 is 18 amino acids long. Germline trimming cut 1 base from V and 0 bases from J; bases unmatched to any gene: 5. In germline, CDR1 is KGHSY, CDR2 FQNENV. The CDR3 nucleotides read TGTGCCAGCAGCCAATTACTAGCGGGAGCTAGCTCCTACAATGAGCAGTTCTTC. Translation: CASSQLLAGASSYNEQFF.

CDR3 in amino acids: CATSRDGSAYEQYF. The DNA for the CDR3 is TGTGCCACCAGCAGAGACGGCAGCGCCTACGAGCAGTACTTC. V and J are TRBV15 and TRBJ2-7; D gene unclear. Trimming took off 0 bases at V and 2 bases at J, with 8 bases between the two ends. Germline V lookup: CDR1 LNHNV, CDR2 YYDKDF (reference sequence). The CDR3 is 14 residues long.

The chain links TRBV18 to TRBJ2-7, with 15 bases fitting TRBD2. The junction had 1 base not matched to a gene; V was cut back by 3 bases and J by 7 bases. Germline V gives CDR1 KGHSH, CDR2 LQKENI. There are 14 residues in the CDR3. The CDR3 reads CASSPGTSGREQYF. CDR3 nucleotides: TGTGCCAGCTCACCGGGGACTAGCGGGAGGGAGCAGTACTTC.

V usage is TRBV19 and J usage is TRBJ2-3; 14 bases match TRBD2. This CDR3 comprises 16 residues. CDR1 and CDR2 (germline): LNHDA, SQIVND (reference sequence). V was pared by 6 bases and J by 3 bases, with 5 bases of the junction left unmatched. The CDR3 sequence: CASRKGTSGSTDTQYF. The CDR3 DNA reads as TGTGCCAGTAGGAAGGGGACTAGCGGGAGTACAGATACGCAGTATTTT.

The chain has TRBV7-8 and TRBJ2-5, with TRBD1 matching 9 bases. V lost 7 bases, J lost 2 bases, and 8 bases stayed unmatched. The germline CDR1 and CDR2 sequences are SGHVS and FQNEAQ. The CDR3 has 15 amino acids. The CDR3 sequence: CASIEDRGPQETQYF. The CDR3 bases are TGTGCCAGCATCGAGGACAGGGGCCCTCAAGAGACCCAGTACTTC.

The rearrangement uses TRBV28 and TRBJ1-5; D is ambiguous. Germline V gene data show CDR1 as MDHEN and CDR2 as SYDVKM. This CDR3 comprises 21 residues. V was pared by 1 base and J by 0 bases, with 25 bases between. The CDR3 loop reads CASSLFGVLVSNLNSNQPQHF. The DNA of the CDR3 is TGTGCCAGCAGTTTATTCGGGGTCCTGGTGTCAAATCTTAATAGCAATCAGCCCCAGCATTTT.

The CDR3 region has the DNA TGTGCCAGCAGTACTGACAGGGGTCCTAGCTATGGCTACACCTTC. It encodes CASSTDRGPSYGYTF. V is TRBV6-5 and J is TRBJ1-2; the match to TRBD1 covers 8 bases. V shed 5 bases and J 4 bases; nucleotides not matched to a gene: 9. This CDR3 is 15 amino acids long. Per the germline V gene, CDR1 is MNHEY and CDR2 is SVGAGI.

This clone has only a few counts. V is TRBV19 and J is TRBJ2-7, with D maybe TRBD2 (6 bases). Trimming cost V 6 bases and J 7 bases, with 10 bases left between them. Germline assignment: CDR1 LNHDA and CDR2 SQIVND (reference sequence). This CDR3 has 11 residues. The CDR3 loop is CASSGGMEQYF. CDR3 nucleotide sequence: TGTGCCAGTAGCGGAGGGATGGAGCAGTACTTC. Complete variable domain (other parts from reference TRBV19 and TRBJ2-7): DGGITQSPKYLFRKEGQNVTLSCEQNLNHDAMYWYRQDPGQGLRLIYYSQIVNDFQKGDIAEGYSVSREKKESFPLTVTSAQKNPTAFYLCASSGGMEQYFGPGTRLTVT.

J is TRBJ1-2 and V is TRBV5-8; 7 bases align to TRBD1. CDR1 is SGHTS, CDR2 YDEGEE, per germline. The V segment lost 0 bases and the J segment 6 bases; nucleotides outside the gene matches: 5. The CDR3 totals 14 residues. The CDR3 spells CASSLDRGGDGYTF. CDR3 sequence (DNA): TGTGCCAGCAGCTTGGACAGGGGAGGTGATGGCTACACCTTC.

The chain joins TRBV19 to TRBJ2-3, with 9 bases matching TRBD2. Germline V gene sequence: CDR1 LNHDA, CDR2 SQIVND (reference sequence). V lost 3 bases and J lost 3; bases outside the gene matches: 7. The CDR3 is 16 residues long. The CDR3 DNA reads TGTGCCAGTAGTATGGCGGGAGGGCAACGGACAGATACGCAGTATTTT. This translates into CASSMAGGQRTDTQYF.

The J gene is TRBJ2-5, the V gene TRBV9; 9 nucleotides match TRBD1. This CDR3 has 17 residues. Per germline, CDR1 SGDLS and CDR2 YYNGEE. V shed 4 bases and J 5 bases; nucleotides not matched to a gene: 15. The CDR3 DNA follows: TGTGCCAGCAGCCATGACCCCGGGACAGGGCTGTGGGAGACCCAGTACTTC. It is translated as CASSHDPGTGLWETQYF. The entire variable domain, with the rest obtained from reference TRBV9 and TRBJ2-5, is as follows: DSGVTQTPKHLITATGQRVTLRCSPRSGDLSVYWYQQSLDQGLQFLIQYYNGEERAKGNILERFSAQQFPDLHSELNLSSLELGDSALYFCASSHDPGTGLWETQYFGPGTRLLVL.

This CDR3 reads CASSYYRDFQETQYF. The CDR3 DNA follows: TGTGCCAGCAGCTACTACCGGGACTTCCAAGAGACCCAGTACTTC. This chain joins TRBV7-9 and TRBJ2-5; possibly TRBD2 for D (6 bases). The CDR3 extends over 15 amino acids. V lost 4 bases and J lost 1, with 13 bases in between. Per germline, CDR1 SEHNR and CDR2 FQNEAQ (reference sequence).

This rearrangement joins TRBV28 to TRBJ2-3; 11 nucleotides agree with TRBD1. V was clipped by 4 bases and J by 6 bases; unmatched bases: 6. Looked up from germline, CDR1 is MDHEN and CDR2 is SYDVKM. This CDR3 contains 15 residues. CDR3 residues: CASSSRDRGLDTQYF. CDR3 sequence (DNA): TGTGCCAGCAGTTCAAGGGACAGGGGGTTGGATACGCAGTATTTT.

This chain uses TRBV5-5 with TRBJ2-1, with TRBD1 identical over 11 bases. CDR3 size: 14 residues. CDR1 and CDR2 (germline): SGHKS, YYEKEE (reference sequence). Germline trimming cut 4 bases from V and 9 bases from J; bases unmatched to any gene: 6. Here the CDR3 DNA reads TGTGCCAGCAGCAAGGACAGGGGGCTGAGTGAGCAGTTCTTC. Protein sequence: CASSKDRGLSEQFF. The full variable domain, with the rest looked up from reference TRBV5-5 and TRBJ2-1, is DAGVTQSPTHLIKTRGQQVTLRCSPISGHKSVSWYQQVLGQGPQFIFQYYEKEERGRGNFPDRFSARQFPNYSSELNVNALLLGDSALYLCASSKDRGLSEQFFGPGTRLTVL.

This rearrangement joins TRBV10-3 to TRBJ2-7; 10 nucleotides line up with TRBD2. The V gene end was trimmed by 3 bases and the J gene end by 2 bases; junction bases not matched to a gene: 4. Germline assignment: CDR1 ENHRY and CDR2 SYGVKD. The CDR3 is 15 residues long. The DNA for the CDR3 is TGTGCCATCAGTGAAGGGACTAGCGATACCTACGAGCAGTACTTC. This gives the protein CAISEGTSDTYEQYF.

The chain is built from TRBV19 and TRBJ2-7; 9 bases are shared with TRBD1. Germline V gene lookup returns CDR1 LNHDA and CDR2 SQIVND (reference sequence). CDR3 length: 15 residues. J gave up 0 bases and V 4 bases, and 4 bases lay outside the gene matches. CDR3 in DNA: TGTGCCAGTAGTAAACCGGGACAGGGCTCCTACGAGCAGTACTTC. Residues: CASSKPGQGSYEQYF.

J is TRBJ2-4 and V is TRBV19, with unresolved D. V lost 4 bases, J lost 0 bases, and 7 bases lay in between. Germline V CDR1 and CDR2: LNHDA, SQIVND (reference sequence). CDR3 length equals 14 residues. The CDR3 is CASSNGRAKNIQYF. CDR3 nucleotide sequence: TGTGCCAGTAGTAATGGGCGAGCCAAAAACATTCAGTACTTC.

This chain connects TRBV28 to TRBJ1-1, with TRBD1 matching 7 bases. The CDR3 consists of 14 residues. CDR1 is MDHEN, CDR2 SYDVKM, per germline. J was trimmed by 1 base and V by 6 bases; bases with no gene match: 5. The CDR3 bases are TGTGCCAGCAGGATAGGGGGCCGGAACACTGAAGCTTTCTTT. As protein: CASRIGGRNTEAFF.

The chain is built from TRBV5-4 and TRBJ2-7; 12 nucleotides match TRBD2. There are 14 residues in the CDR3. J gave up 8 bases and V 2 bases, and 5 bases lay outside the gene matches. CDR1 SGHNT and CDR2 YYREEE come from the germline V gene (reference sequence). CDR3: CASSLGLAGQQQYF. For the CDR3, the DNA is TGTGCCAGCAGCTTAGGACTAGCGGGACAACAGCAGTACTTC.

This chain connects TRBV5-1 to TRBJ2-1, with 11 bases that match TRBD2. This CDR3 contains 16 residues. Trimming took 4 bases from V and 4 from J; bases not matched to a gene: 7. CDR1 and CDR2 (germline): SGHRS, YFSETQ. CDR3 DNA sequence: TGCGCCAGCAGCCGGATTAGCGGGGGGGATTACAATGAGCAGTTCTTC. Its translation is CASSRISGGDYNEQFF.

This clone turned up a few times. The rearrangement uses TRBV15 and TRBJ1-4; D is uncertain. The CDR3 sequence is 15 residues long. In germline, CDR1 is LNHNV, CDR2 YYDKDF (reference sequence). V lost 3 bases, J lost 6 bases, and 14 bases lay in between. The CDR3: CATSRDVLDYEKLFF. CDR3 coding DNA: TGTGCCACCAGCAGGGACGTGCTGGACTATGAAAAACTGTTTTTT.

The V gene is TRBV5-6, the J gene TRBJ1-3, with 7 nucleotides matching TRBD1. This CDR3 has 15 amino acids. Germline V gene lookup returns CDR1 SGHDT and CDR2 YYEEEE. J was trimmed by 0 bases and V by 4 bases; bases with no gene match: 4. CDR3 sequence reads: CASSPTGTSGNTIYF. The DNA for the CDR3 is TGTGCCAGCAGCCCGACAGGGACCTCTGGAAACACCATATATTTT.

The chain combines TRBV18 with TRBJ2-7, with TRBD1 matching 9 bases. The CDR3 contains 15 residues. Germline V lookup: CDR1 KGHSH, CDR2 LQKENI. With V trimmed by 4 bases and J by 2 bases, 6 bases remained unmatched. The CDR3 DNA reads as TGTGCCAGCTCACGACCGGGACAGGGTACCTACGAGCAGTACTTC. This gives the protein CASSRPGQGTYEQYF.

This clone showed up just once. The rearrangement joins TRBV19 to TRBJ1-4; 7 bases map to TRBD1. Trimming cost V 8 bases and J 3 bases; bases outside gene matches: 12. The length of the CDR3 is 16 residues. The germline gives CDR1 LNHDA, CDR2 SQIVND (reference sequence). CDR3 amino acids: CASLRDREFANEKLFF. The CDR3, as DNA: TGTGCCAGTCTGAGAGACAGGGAGTTTGCTAATGAAAAACTGTTTTTT.

This clone has more than one count but fewer than ten. J is TRBJ1-1 and V is TRBV6-1, with D possibly matching TRBD1 (5 bases). Between the trimmed V and J ends, which lost 7 bases and 1 base, there was a span of 10 bases. This CDR3 spans 13 amino acids. Germline loops: CDR1 MNHNS, CDR2 SASEGT. The CDR3 nucleotides are TGTGCCAGCACCGCGGGACGGAACACTGAAGCTTTCTTT. Translated, it gives CASTAGRNTEAFF.